This TCR beta chain was sequenced in a study of blood T cell repertoires in COVID-19. Across the study: Sample material is recorded as cDNA or gDNA derived from T cells, B-cell-depleted T cells, or PBMCs.

Original methodology: From reference gene primer amplification, estimates of nucleated cell counts were derived. The data were produced by immunoSEQ multiplex PCR, yet TCRdb's version contains in-frame clones alone and is incomplete. V and J calls plus clone size are reproduced from that table; the DNA served to infer D and trimming. The sample consists of 59,000 or so clones, 70% to 80% of them appearing once. The sequence came from a man aged 55 to 70 with acute or convalescent COVID-19. The sequencing input was peripheral blood.

Written as DNA, the CDR3 is TGCAGCGTTGGCGGGACAGCCACCACAGATACGCAGTATTTT. It encodes CSVGGTATTDTQYF. This sequence joins TRBV29-1 and TRBJ2-3, with D possibly matching TRBD1 (7 bases). CDR3 size: 14 residues. V was shortened by 4 bases and J by 2 bases, with 13 bases between the two germline ends. Germline CDR1 and CDR2: SQVTM and ANQGSEA.